These 27 T cell receptor beta chains were all obtained from the same sample, sequenced in a study of T-cell reconstitution after alpha-beta-depleted transplantation in children. Unique molecular identifiers were used to barcode this TCRbeta library. One entry per CDR3 protein results from TCRdb running MiXCR on the PCR reads. This table holds about 150,000 distinct CDR3 sequences, more than 9.5% found once. Sequenced here: PBMCs, sampled before TCRalphabeta/CD19-depleted stem cell transplant. The receptors were gathered from a boy younger than 10 with acute myeloid leukemia, due to receive a stem cell transplant.

As concerns this clonotype: A clone one base away is much larger, so this may be a read error. The chain carries TRBV6-6 and TRBJ2-7, with TRBD1 matching 7 bases. The CDR3 runs 13 residues. Germline V CDR1 and CDR2: MNHNY, SVGAGI (reference sequence). Trimming cost V 10 bases and J 5 bases; bases outside gene matches: 11. CDR3 sequence reads: CAIRPDRAHEQYF. The CDR3 nucleotides are TGTGCCATCAGACCAGACAGGGCCCACGAGCAGTACTTC.

This clonotype was counted ten times or more. CDR3: CASSYEVGYEQYF. Written as DNA, the CDR3 is TGTGCCAGCAGTTATGAGGTAGGGTACGAGCAGTACTTC. The chain carries TRBV12-3 or TRBV12-4 and TRBJ2-7, with unresolved D. Trimming shortened V by 4 bases and J by 4 bases, and 11 bases separated the two germline ends. The CDR3 length is 13 residues.

With respect to this clonotype: At one boundary the junction diverges from the germline segment, which might be a read error. V gene TRBV7-3 combines with J gene TRBJ2-1; D may be TRBD2 (5 bases). CDR1 SGHTA and CDR2 FQGTGA come from the germline V gene. This CDR3 region has 14 residues. The DNA of the CDR3 is TGTGCCAGCAGCCCCGAGGGCTCCCACAATGAGCAGTTCTTC. Its protein is CASSPEGSHNEQFF. Variable domain in full (rest from reference TRBV7-3 and TRBJ2-1): GAGVSQTPSNKVTEKGKYVELRCDPISGHTALYWYRQSLGQGPEFLIYFQGTGAADDSGLPNDRFFAVRPEGSVSTLKIQRTERGDSAVYLCASSPEGSHNEQFFGPGTRLTVL.

This clonotype showed up many times. The V and J genes are TRBV15 and TRBJ1-1, with D perhaps TRBD1 (6 bases). The CDR3 sequence is 15 residues long. V was shortened by 2 bases and J by 5 bases, with 15 bases between the two germline ends. CDR1 is LNHNV, CDR2 YYDKDF, per germline (reference sequence). The CDR3 nucleotides are TGTGCCACCAGCAGACCACAGGGATGGATAACTGAAGCTTTCTTT. Translated: CATSRPQGWITEAFF.

This clonotype was detected ten times or more. This chain connects TRBV20-1 to TRBJ1-1; TRBD1 aligns across 10 bases. The junction had 3 bases not matched to a gene; V was cut back by 3 bases and J by 5 bases. The CDR3 length is 13 residues. CDR1 and CDR2 from the germline V gene are DFQATT and SNEGSKA (reference sequence). The DNA of the CDR3 is TGCAGTGCTAGCCGGACAGGGGGGACTGAAGCTTTCTTT. Translation gives CSASRTGGTEAFF.

With regard to this clonotype: Since a much larger clone is just one base distant, this may be a read error. The chain is built from TRBV5-1 and TRBJ1-5; TRBD1 might be the D (5 bases). V was cut by 4 bases and J by 9 bases, with 14 bases left in between. Germline V gives CDR1 SGHRS, CDR2 YFSETQ. The CDR3 has 13 residues. CDR3 region: CASSPFGGGPQHF. CDR3 bases: TGCGCCAGCAGCCCCTTCGGCGGGGGGCCCCAGCATTTT.

This clonotype occurred many times. The rearrangement uses TRBV7-3 and TRBJ2-1; no firm D call. CDR1 is SGHTA, CDR2 FQGTGA, per germline. The V end was cut by 5 bases, the J end by 2 bases, with 13 bases between. The CDR3 consists of 15 residues. The CDR3 DNA follows: TGTGCCAGCAGCCTCCCAGGTCGCCCCTACAATGAGCAGTTCTTC. It encodes CASSLPGRPYNEQFF.

This clonotype was seen ten or more times. The chain carries TRBV7-9 and TRBJ1-2, with a weak D call TRBD1 (5 bases). Trimming removed 6 bases at V and 4 bases at J, with 18 bases between. CDR1 SEHNR and CDR2 FQNEAQ come from the germline V gene (reference sequence). The CDR3 sequence is 15 residues long. The CDR3 nucleotides are TGTGCCAGCAGGTCCGGGACCGCTCGTACCTATGGCTACACCTTC. This codes for CASRSGTARTYGYTF.

This clonotype was counted at least ten times. The V and J genes are TRBV20-1 and TRBJ2-5; no firm D call. Looked up from germline, CDR1 is DFQATT and CDR2 is SNEGSKA (reference sequence). Trimming pared 6 bases from V and 7 bases from J, leaving 12 bases between. The CDR3 has 11 amino acids. Here the CDR3 reads CSARTVGTQYF. The CDR3 region has the DNA TGCAGTGCCCGGACGGTGGGGACCCAGTACTTC.

This clonotype was detected many times. V usage is TRBV7-6 and J usage is TRBJ1-4; D not resolved. The germline gives CDR1 SGHVS, CDR2 FNYEAQ. Trimming took off 0 bases at V and 6 bases at J, with 11 bases between the two ends. The CDR3 covers 15 residues. CDR3 DNA sequence: TGTGCCAGCAGCTTAGCGCGGGATTATGATGAAAAACTGTTTTTT. Translated, it gives CASSLARDYDEKLFF.

This chain joins TRBV7-3 and TRBJ2-3; D might be TRBD2 (6 bases). CDR1 is SGHTA and CDR2 is FQGTGA in the germline V gene. The ends were cut back, 4 bases at V and 4 bases at J, with 12 bases in the middle. The CDR3 contains 14 residues. This CDR3 reads CASSSDGTPDTQYF. Here the CDR3 DNA reads TGTGCCAGCAGCTCAGACGGGACTCCAGATACGCAGTATTTT.

This clonotype has a count of ten or more. CDR3 sequence reads: CAWSTDRGSTEAFF. The CDR3 nucleotides are TGTGCCTGGAGTACGGACAGGGGTTCGACTGAAGCTTTCTTT. V is TRBV30 and J is TRBJ1-1; 9 nucleotides agree with TRBD1. The CDR3 spans 14 residues. Looked up from germline, CDR1 is GTSNPN and CDR2 is SVGIG (reference sequence). Trimming cost V 2 bases and J 5 bases; bases outside gene matches: 6.

This clonotype was observed at least ten times. The CDR3 sequence: CASRKSNTGELFF. The DNA for the CDR3 is TGTGCCAGCAGGAAATCGAACACCGGGGAGCTGTTTTTT. V usage is TRBV28 and J usage is TRBJ2-2; D call uncertain. Trimming cost V 6 bases and J 0 bases, with 5 bases left between them. The CDR3 length is 13 residues. The germline gives CDR1 MDHEN, CDR2 SYDVKM.

This clonotype was seen many times. The chain has TRBV12-3 or TRBV12-4 and TRBJ2-7, with D unclear. V lost 6 bases to trimming and J lost 3 bases, with 18 bases between them. The CDR3 is 15 residues long. The CDR3 spells CASSPETEYRYEQYF. CDR3 sequence (DNA): TGTGCCAGCAGCCCCGAAACTGAATATCGCTACGAGCAGTACTTC.

There are many counts of this clonotype. This chain joins TRBV12-3 or TRBV12-4 and TRBJ2-1; 8 positions match TRBD2. Trimming cost V 2 bases and J 1 base; bases outside gene matches: 4. The CDR3 is 16 residues long. CDR3 in amino acids: CASSLWGLESYNEQFF. For the CDR3, the DNA is TGTGCCAGCAGTTTATGGGGACTAGAATCCTACAATGAGCAGTTCTTC.

At least ten counts were recorded for this clonotype. The chain uses TRBV10-3 and TRBJ1-1, with a weak D call TRBD1 (6 bases). This CDR3 has 13 residues. V was trimmed by 7 bases and J by 2 bases, leaving 11 bases between them. Germline CDR1 and CDR2: ENHRY and SYGVKD. As DNA, the CDR3 is TGTGCCATCAACAACAGGGAAAACACTGAAGCTTTCTTT. Translation: CAINNRENTEAFF.

Of note for this clonotype: Just one base apart from a much larger clone, this may be a read error. V is TRBV20-1 and J is TRBJ1-4; tentatively, D is TRBD1 (6 bases). The CDR3 is 14 amino acids. The V gene lost 2 bases and the J gene lost 8 bases, with 15 bases spanning the gap. In germline, CDR1 is DFQATT, CDR2 SNEGSKA (reference sequence). CDR3 amino acids: CSARSGGGDEKLFF. Here the CDR3 DNA reads TGCAGTGCTAGAAGTGGAGGGGGGGACGAAAAACTGTTTTTT.

The rearrangement links TRBV2 to TRBJ2-1, with D unclear. CDR3 length: 14 amino acids. Trimming shortened V by 5 bases and J by 6 bases, and 14 bases separated the two germline ends. CDR1 is SNHLY, CDR2 FYNNEI, per germline. This chain's CDR3 is CASSPQPYSNEQFF. The CDR3 region has the DNA TGTGCCAGCAGTCCGCAACCCTATAGCAATGAGCAGTTCTTC.

In its sample, this clonotype was seen many times. DNA for the CDR3: TGCAGCGTTGAAGAGTTCTGGGGAATCCGCGGGGCGGAGACCCAGTACTTC. Translation: CSVEEFWGIRGAETQYF. The chain joins TRBV29-1 to TRBJ2-5, with TRBD2 as a possible D gene (6 bases). V lost 0 bases and J 5 bases, leaving 22 bases between the germline ends. In germline, CDR1 is SQVTM, CDR2 ANQGSEA. The CDR3 runs to 17 residues.

This clonotype was recorded many times. The chain combines TRBV15 with TRBJ1-2; 8 bases align to TRBD1. The CDR3 consists of 17 residues. CDR1 and CDR2 from the germline V gene are LNHNV and YYDKDF (reference sequence). After removal of 1 base from V and 6 bases from J, the junction contained 13 bases not matched to a gene. The CDR3, as DNA: TGTGCCACCAGCAGAGGAGAACCTGAGGACAGGGCGCATGGCTACACCTTC. Translation: CATSRGEPEDRAHGYTF.

This clonotype was observed at least ten times. The chain carries TRBV30 and TRBJ1-1; D might be TRBD1 (6 bases). The CDR3 consists of 14 residues. The V end lost 2 bases, the J end lost 4 bases, and 14 bases lay between the germline ends. Germline V lookup: CDR1 GTSNPN, CDR2 SVGIG (reference sequence). CDR3 in amino acids: CAWSSGGAGTEAFF. The CDR3 DNA sequence: TGTGCCTGGAGTAGTGGGGGCGCGGGCACTGAAGCTTTCTTT.

Points on this clonotype: One end of the junction fails to match germline, which may point to a read error. The DNA for the CDR3 is TGCGCCAGCAGCCCTCGGGACAGGCCAACGAACACCAGGGAGCTGCTTTTT. It translates to CASSPRDRPTNTRELLF. The chain joins TRBV4-3 to TRBJ2-2; 8 bases map to TRBD1. This CDR3 region has 17 residues. Germline loops: CDR1 LGHNA, CDR2 YSLEER.

Points on this clonotype: This may stem from a read error, because a much larger clone lies one nucleotide away. V gene TRBV11-2 combines with J gene TRBJ2-1; D is possibly TRBD1 (5 bases). CDR1 is SGHAT and CDR2 is FQNNGV in the germline V gene. CDR3 size: 14 residues. The CDR3 reads CDSSHETDYNEQFF. The CDR3 DNA follows: TGTGACAGCAGCCATGAGACAGACTACAATGAGCAGTTCTTC.

This clonotype was seen many times. The rearrangement joins TRBV10-2 to TRBJ1-4; possibly TRBD1 for D (6 bases). Germline CDR1 WSHSY, CDR2 SAAADI. The CDR3 covers 12 residues. With 7 bases removed from V and 7 bases from J, the gap between germline ends came to 10 bases. The CDR3 protein is CASTLGGEKLFF. The CDR3 DNA follows: TGCGCCAGCACCCTAGGGGGTGAAAAACTGTTTTTT.

This clonotype was seen at least ten times. The junction differs from germline at one of its ends, possibly a read error. The chain employs TRBV7-7 and TRBJ2-1; no definite D call. From germline, CDR1 is SSHAT and CDR2 FNYEAQ (reference sequence). CDR3 length: 14 amino acids. The CDR3 DNA follows: TGTGCTAGCAGCCCTGGTGTGGGCTCGAATGAGCAGTTCTTC. Protein: CASSPGVGSNEQFF. Full variable domain (outside the CDR3, taken from reference TRBV7-7 and TRBJ2-1): GAGVSQSPRYKVTKRGQDVTLRCDPISSHATLYWYQQALGQGPEFLTYFNYEAQPDKSGLPSDRFSAERPEGSISTLTIQRTEQRDSAMYRCASSPGVGSNEQFFGPGTRLTVL.

This clonotype was found many times. The CDR3 protein is CASSTGTGFYEQYF. The CDR3, as DNA: TGTGCCAGCAGCACCGGGACAGGGTTCTACGAGCAGTACTTC. The chain is built from TRBV7-9 and TRBJ2-7, with 9 bases fitting TRBD1. From germline, CDR1 is SEHNR and CDR2 FQNEAQ (reference sequence). The CDR3 consists of 14 residues. Trimming at V came to 5 bases and at J to 3 bases, leaving 5 bases not matched to a gene.

This clonotype was counted only a few times. This chain links TRBV5-1 with TRBJ2-1, with D perhaps matching TRBD2 (6 bases). Trimming left V 0 bases short and J 5 bases short, with 12 bases between. From germline, CDR1 is SGHRS and CDR2 YFSETQ. The CDR3 length is 15 residues. The CDR3 region is CASSLVPSVNNEQFF. The DNA of the CDR3 is TGCGCCAGCAGCTTGGTTCCTAGCGTCAACAATGAGCAGTTCTTC.